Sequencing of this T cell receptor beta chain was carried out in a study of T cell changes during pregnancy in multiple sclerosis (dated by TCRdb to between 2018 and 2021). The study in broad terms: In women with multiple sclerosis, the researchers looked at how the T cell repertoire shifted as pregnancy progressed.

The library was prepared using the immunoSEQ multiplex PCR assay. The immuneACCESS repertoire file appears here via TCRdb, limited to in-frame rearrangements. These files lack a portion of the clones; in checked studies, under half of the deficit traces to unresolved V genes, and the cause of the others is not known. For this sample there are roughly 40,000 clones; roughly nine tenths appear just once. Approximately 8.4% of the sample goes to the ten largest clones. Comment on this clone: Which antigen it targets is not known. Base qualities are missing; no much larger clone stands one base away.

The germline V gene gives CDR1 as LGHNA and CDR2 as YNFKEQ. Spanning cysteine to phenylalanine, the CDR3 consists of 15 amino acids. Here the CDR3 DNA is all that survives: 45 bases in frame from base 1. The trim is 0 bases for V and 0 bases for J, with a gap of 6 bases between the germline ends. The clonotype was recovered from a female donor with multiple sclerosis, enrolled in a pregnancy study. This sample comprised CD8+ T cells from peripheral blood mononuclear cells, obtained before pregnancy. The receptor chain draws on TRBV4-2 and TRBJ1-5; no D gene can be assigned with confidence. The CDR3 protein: CASSQEAYSNQPQHF. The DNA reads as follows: TGTGCCAGCAGCCAAGAGGCTTATAGCAATCAGCCCCAGCATTTT.